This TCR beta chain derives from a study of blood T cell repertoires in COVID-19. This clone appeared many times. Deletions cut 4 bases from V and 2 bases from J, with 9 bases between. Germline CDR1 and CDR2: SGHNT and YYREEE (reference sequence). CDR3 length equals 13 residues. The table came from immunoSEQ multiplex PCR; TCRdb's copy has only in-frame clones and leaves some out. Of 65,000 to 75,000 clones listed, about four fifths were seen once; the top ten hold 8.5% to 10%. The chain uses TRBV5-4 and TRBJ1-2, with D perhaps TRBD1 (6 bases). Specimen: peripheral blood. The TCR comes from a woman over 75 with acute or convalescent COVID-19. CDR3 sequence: CASSPGQNYGYTF. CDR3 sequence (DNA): TGTGCCAGCAGCCCCGGACAGAACTATGGCTACACCTTC.